The 17 T cell receptor beta chains below all came from one sample that was sequenced in a study. A single record per CDR3 protein comes from TCRdb applying MiXCR to the RT-PCR reads. In the table there are more than 550,000 distinct CDR3 sequences, 12% to 15% of which are singletons. The sequencing sample was made of memory CD4+ T cells from blood. Every receptor here comes from a female donor in good health, serving as a healthy control.

The table lists this clonotype with a few counts. The rearrangement links TRBV7-8 to TRBJ2-3; 8 bases fit TRBD2. Germline V gene sequence: CDR1 SGHVS, CDR2 FQNEAQ. The CDR3 loop spans 18 amino acids. J lost 0 bases, V lost 1 base, and 9 bases had no gene match. The DNA for the CDR3 is TGTGCCAGCAGCTTAGTCGGCGGGGGGCCCGCCAGCACAGATACGCAGTATTTT. It translates to CASSLVGGGPASTDTQYF. Full variable domain (rest looked up from reference TRBV7-8 and TRBJ2-3): GAGVSQSPRYKVAKRGQDVALRCDPISGHVSLFWYQQALGQGPEFLTYFQNEAQLDKSGLPSDRFFAERPEGSVSTLKIQRTQQEDSAVYLCASSLVGGGPASTDTQYFGPGTRLTVL.

In the case of this clonotype: This may arise from a read error, as a much more abundant clone is one base away. The CDR3 loop is CASSALVGTGAGEQFF. Here the CDR3 DNA reads TGTGCCAGCAGCGCCTTAGTGGGGACAGGAGCGGGAGAGCAGTTCTTC. The gene calls are TRBV12-3 or TRBV12-4 and TRBJ2-1; tentative D call: TRBD1 (8 bases). V lost 6 bases and J lost 10, with 25 bases in between. The CDR3 has 16 amino acids.

This clonotype has ten or more counts. The CDR3 DNA follows: TGTGCCATCAGTAAGACTAGTTACAATGAGCAGTTCTTC. Protein sequence: CAISKTSYNEQFF. The gene calls are TRBV10-3 and TRBJ2-1; D is perhaps TRBD2 (6 bases). In germline, CDR1 is ENHRY, CDR2 SYGVKD. The V end lost 5 bases, the J end lost 4 bases, and 9 bases lay between the germline ends. CDR3 length: 13 amino acids.

There are many counts of this clonotype. The chain is built from TRBV20-1 and TRBJ1-5; D is uncertain. The CDR3 runs to 13 residues. Trimming took 3 bases from V and 0 from J, leaving 6 bases between them. CDR1 is DFQATT, CDR2 SNEGSKA, per germline (reference sequence). CDR3 DNA sequence: TGCAGTGCTAGTTTTGTTAGCAATCAGCCCCAGCATTTT. Protein product: CSASFVSNQPQHF.

CDR3: CSARPTSGRQYF. The CDR3 DNA is TGCAGTGCTAGACCTACTAGCGGGAGGCAGTACTTC. The rearrangement joins TRBV20-1 to TRBJ2-7; 11 bases match TRBD2. This CDR3 is 12 amino acids long. The J segment lost 9 bases and the V segment lost 2 bases, leaving 3 bases of the junction unmatched. Germline V gene data show CDR1 as DFQATT and CDR2 as SNEGSKA (reference sequence).

This clonotype was observed a few times. CDR3 loop: CASSLEQKGYTF. The DNA for the CDR3 is TGCGCCAGCAGCTTGGAACAGAAAGGCTACACCTTC. V gene TRBV5-1 combines with J gene TRBJ1-2; no firm D call. CDR1 SGHRS and CDR2 YFSETQ come from the germline V gene. This CDR3 comprises 12 residues. Trimming removed 0 bases at V and 8 bases at J, with 8 bases between.

The V gene is TRBV6-1, the J gene TRBJ1-3; D gene uncertain. Per the germline V gene, CDR1 is MNHNS and CDR2 is SASEGT. Trimming took off 6 bases at V and 0 bases at J, with 12 bases between the two ends. CDR3 size: 15 residues. CDR3: CASSLGRFSGNTIYF. The CDR3 DNA reads TGTGCCAGCAGCCTTGGACGGTTCTCTGGAAACACCATATATTTT.

This clonotype was observed a few times. The chain links TRBV7-2 to TRBJ2-5, with D possibly TRBD2 on 6 matching bases. Germline-derived CDR1 and CDR2 are SGHTA and FQGNSA. Trimming took 5 bases from V and 4 from J, leaving 17 bases between them. This CDR3 has 15 amino acids. In DNA, the CDR3 is TGTGCCAGCAGCCTCTCCCGGGGGACTGGAGAGACCCAGTACTTC. It is translated as CASSLSRGTGETQYF.

The V gene is TRBV7-2, the J gene TRBJ2-6, with D perhaps being TRBD1 or TRBD2 (5 bases each). Germline V gives CDR1 SGHTA, CDR2 FQGNSA. Trimming pared 2 bases from V and 2 bases from J, leaving 13 bases between. The CDR3 spans 17 residues. The CDR3 DNA is TGTGCCAGCAGCTTAAGGGGAGTGGGGACTGGGGCCAACGTCCTGACTTTC. This gives the protein CASSLRGVGTGANVLTF.

This clonotype occurred many times. The chain has TRBV10-3 and TRBJ2-7; D could derive from TRBD1 or TRBD2 (5 bases each). Germline lookup yields CDR1 ENHRY and CDR2 SYGVKD. V lost 10 bases to trimming and J lost 2 bases, with 9 bases between them. This CDR3 region has 11 residues. The chain's CDR3 is CATGTAYEQYF. In DNA, the CDR3 is TGTGCCACCGGGACGGCCTACGAGCAGTACTTC.

The sample holds a few counts of this clonotype. J is TRBJ2-7 and V is TRBV5-1, with D unclear. Germline V gene lookup returns CDR1 SGHRS and CDR2 YFSETQ. The CDR3 has 14 amino acids. With 2 bases removed from V and 2 bases from J, the gap between germline ends came to 11 bases. The CDR3 sequence: CASSFSGSAYEQYF. CDR3 DNA sequence: TGCGCCAGCAGCTTTTCCGGATCCGCCTACGAGCAGTACTTC.

This clonotype was picked up a small number of times. The chain links TRBV24-1 to TRBJ2-3; a possible D gene is TRBD1 (6 bases). V lost 4 bases and J lost 6, with 16 bases in between. CDR1 and CDR2 from the germline V gene are KGHDR and SFDVKD. The CDR3 totals 15 residues. CDR3 in amino acids: CATSDWTAFSDTQYF. CDR3 nucleotide sequence: TGTGCCACCAGTGACTGGACAGCTTTCTCGGATACGCAGTATTTT.

This clonotype was counted many times. J is TRBJ2-5 and V is TRBV20-1; D may be TRBD1 (6 bases). This CDR3 spans 13 amino acids. The V end lost 5 bases, the J end lost 1 base, and 11 bases lay between the germline ends. In germline, CDR1 is DFQATT, CDR2 SNEGSKA (reference sequence). This CDR3 reads CSAVTGIQETQYF. The CDR3 nucleotides are TGCAGTGCTGTCACAGGGATCCAAGAGACCCAGTACTTC.

This clonotype was detected only a few times. This chain links TRBV11-1 with TRBJ2-7; TRBD1 is a possible D gene (5 bases). V was clipped by 2 bases and J by 0 bases, with 11 bases between them. CDR3 length: 15 amino acids. Germline CDR1 SGHAT, CDR2 FQDESV (reference sequence). The CDR3 sequence is CASSLKAGNSYEQYF. The CDR3 region has the DNA TGTGCCAGCAGCTTAAAGGCAGGGAACTCCTACGAGCAGTACTTC.

This clonotype was seen a few times. J is TRBJ1-4 and V is TRBV20-1, with a possible D match to TRBD1 (6 bases). V was cut by 6 bases and J by 7 bases, with 12 bases left in between. Germline values: CDR1 DFQATT, CDR2 SNEGSKA (reference sequence). CDR3 length: 12 amino acids. DNA for the CDR3: TGCAGTGCAGCCCCGGACAGTGAAAAACTGTTTTTT. This translates into CSAAPDSEKLFF.

This chain uses TRBV4-1 with TRBJ2-1, with D maybe TRBD2 (7 bases). The V gene lost 0 bases and the J gene lost 6 bases, with 15 bases spanning the gap. This CDR3 spans 16 amino acids. The germline V gene encodes CDR1 MGHRA and CDR2 YSYEKL. This chain's CDR3 is CASSQDWGGKANEQFF. CDR3 nucleotides: TGCGCCAGCAGCCAAGATTGGGGGGGCAAGGCCAATGAGCAGTTCTTC.

This clonotype was seen at least ten times. V and J are TRBV7-3 and TRBJ2-5, with 11 positions matching TRBD2. The CDR3 is 15 amino acids. The germline V gene has CDR1 SGHTA and CDR2 FQGTGA. Germline trimming cut 5 bases from V and 1 base from J; bases unmatched to any gene: 3. DNA for the CDR3: TGTGCCAGCAGCGAGGGACTAGCGGTCCAAGAGACCCAGTACTTC. Its protein is CASSEGLAVQETQYF.